This is a list of T cell receptor beta chains from one sample in a study of metastatic and nonmetastatic thyroid tumors. TCRdb reprocessed the PCR reads using MiXCR. The sample records 20,000 or so clones, 22% being singletons. Material: adjacent normal tissue. Every receptor here comes from a female donor with papillary thyroid cancer or a benign thyroid nodule (not recorded which). Some clones in this sample may be carry-over from other donors' samples. CDR3s include the opening cysteine and the closing phenylalanine or tryptophan. A D gene is named only where the DNA matches it firmly. Clone size is shown for a subset of rows, as once, few, many or a class of expanded clone.

clone_size	d_call	v_call	j_call	cdr3_nt	cdr3_aa
few	-	TRBV9	TRBJ2-3	TGTGCCAGCAGCGGGGGGGACACTACCACAGATACGCAGTATTTT	CASSGGDTTTDTQYF
few	TRBD1	TRBV6-1	TRBJ2-2	TGTGCCAGCAGTTCTACAGGGGACGGGGAGCTGTTTTTT	CASSSTGDGELFF
-	TRBD1	TRBV23-1	TRBJ2-1	TGCGCCAGCAGTCAGGGACAGGGGGGGCCCTACAATGAGCAGTTCTTC	CASSQGQGGPYNEQFF
-	-	TRBV12-3/TRBV12-4	TRBJ2-7	TGTGCCAGCAGCCGACTATCCTACGAGCAGTACTTC	CASSRLSYEQYF
-	-	TRBV10-3	TRBJ2-7	TGTGCCATCAGTGAATCGAGAAGTTACGAGCAGTACTTC	CAISESRSYEQYF
many	TRBD2	TRBV20-1	TRBJ2-1	TGCAGTGCCAGACCGGGACTAGCGTCGGTCAATGAGCAGTTCTTC	CSARPGLASVNEQFF
-	-	TRBV30	TRBJ2-5	TGTGCCTGGAGTGCTAGGGGCCGTGAGACCCAGTTGTTC	CAWSARGRETQLF
-	TRBD1	TRBV30	TRBJ1-2	TGTGCCTGGAAGCCTCGGGACAGGCAGGGTGGCTACACCTTC	CAWKPRDRQGGYTF
-	TRBD2	TRBV10-3	TRBJ2-7	TGTGCCATCAGTATTACTAGCGGGTCGTTCTACGAGCAGTACTTC	CAISITSGSFYEQYF
once	-	TRBV11-3	TRBJ1-2	TGTGCCAGCAGCAACTCCGAGACCCGCTACACCTTC	CASSNSETRYTF
-	TRBD2	TRBV20-1	TRBJ2-7	TGCAGTGCTAGAGATGGGGCGGCTGGGAGGGACGAGCAGTACTTC	CSARDGAAGRDEQYF
many	TRBD2	TRBV4-3	TRBJ2-5	TGCGCCAGCAGCCACTTGGGACTAGCGGGGCAAGAGACCCAGTACTTC	CASSHLGLAGQETQYF
few	TRBD2	TRBV20-1	TRBJ2-7	TGCAGTGCTAGAGATGGGGCGTGTGGGAGGGACGAGCAGTACTTC	CSARDGACGRDEQYF
-	-	TRBV5-5	TRBJ2-7	TGTGCCAGCACCCAGGGAACGACCTACGAGCAGTACTTC	CASTQGTTYEQYF
few	-	TRBV6-2/TRBV6-3	TRBJ1-2	TGTGCCAGCAGACCGAGGGGATCCCCCTATGGCTACACCTTC	CASRPRGSPYGYTF
many	-	TRBV20-1	TRBJ1-1	TGCAGTGCTGAATCGCAGGACAGACACACTGAAGCTTTCTTT	CSAESQDRHTEAFF
medium-sized	-	TRBV10-2	TRBJ1-2	TGCGCCAGCAGTGCAGGGCCAAAGTACTATGGCTACACCTTC	CASSAGPKYYGYTF
few	TRBD2	TRBV20-1	TRBJ2-1	TGCAGTGCTAGTACGCGGGAGGGCCCTGGAGCCAATGAGCAGTTCTTC	CSASTREGPGANEQFF
few	-	TRBV19	TRBJ2-2	TGTGCCAGTAGTATCAAGCCCGGGGAGCTGTTTTTT	CASSIKPGELFF
few	-	TRBV6-1	TRBJ1-6	TGCGCCAGCAGTGCAGTACAGTGTGCGGTTTTACCCCTCCACTTT	CASSAVQCAVLPLHF
few	TRBD1	TRBV12-3/TRBV12-4	TRBJ2-4	TGTGCCAGCAGTCGGACAGGGGGCTACAAAAACATTCAGTACTTC	CASSRTGGYKNIQYF
few	-	TRBV19	TRBJ1-1	TGTACCAGTAGTATTATATTCAGGGGACTCGAAGCTTTCTTT	CTSSIIFRGLEAFF
few	-	TRBV12-3/TRBV12-4	TRBJ2-5	TGTGCCAGCAGTCCCGAGGGGGTTTGGGAGACCCAGTACTTC	CASSPEGVWETQYF
few	TRBD1	TRBV5-1	TRBJ1-1	TGCGCCAGCAGCTTGGTACGGCAGGGGGACACTGAAGCTTTCTTT	CASSLVRQGDTEAFF
-	-	TRBV19	TRBJ2-2	TGTGCCAGTAGTCCCGGCGTAGGTCACGGGGAGCTGTTTTTT	CASSPGVGHGELFF
-	TRBD1	TRBV11-1	TRBJ1-1	TGTGCCAGCAGCTTGGGACAGGGAGTGGACTCGAACACTGAAGCTTTCTTT	CASSLGQGVDSNTEAFF
few	-	TRBV9	TRBJ1-4	TGTGCCAGCAGCGCAGTGGGGAGCCGCGGGGAAAAACTGTTTTTT	CASSAVGSRGEKLFF
-	-	TRBV28	TRBJ1-2	TGTGCCAGCAGTTTAATCCGTCGGAGGGACTATGGCTACACCTTC	CASSLIRRRDYGYTF
-	TRBD2	TRBV6-6	TRBJ2-3	TGTGCCAGCAGCCCCCGGGAGGGGGAGGCGTGGGATACGCAGTATTTT	CASSPREGEAWDTQYF
few	-	TRBV7-2	TRBJ1-5	TGTGCCAGCAGCTTAGAAGGGGAGCAGCCCCAGCATTTT	CASSLEGEQPQHF
few	-	TRBV6-4	TRBJ1-1	TGTGCCAGCAGTGATGGGGGGATTAGGAACACTGAAGCTTTCTTT	CASSDGGIRNTEAFF
medium-sized	-	TRBV24-1	TRBJ2-3	TGTGCCACCAGTGATCGTCAGGGCTGGACAGATACGCAGTATTTT	CATSDRQGWTDTQYF
-	TRBD1	TRBV20-1	TRBJ1-5	TGCAGTGCTAGTCAACAGGGGGTCTCCAATCAGCCCCAGCATTTT	CSASQQGVSNQPQHF
many	TRBD2	TRBV5-6	TRBJ2-2	TGTGCCAGCAGCGATATCGAGCGGGGCCCGAACACCGGGGAGCTGTTTTTT	CASSDIERGPNTGELFF
many	TRBD1	TRBV11-1	TRBJ2-3	TGTGCCCTCACACCCGGGACAGGCCACTCGAGATACACAGATACGCAGTATTTT	CALTPGTGHSRYTDTQYF
-	TRBD2	TRBV6-5	TRBJ2-7	TGTGCCAGCAGTTACCTAGCGGGAGACGAGCAGTACTTC	CASSYLAGDEQYF
medium-sized	TRBD1	TRBV6-1	TRBJ1-2	TGTGCCAGCAGTGAAGGGAGGGGGACAGGGAGCTATGGCTACACCTTC	CASSEGRGTGSYGYTF
-	-	TRBV7-3	TRBJ2-3	TGTGCCAGCAGCTTAACTAGCGCAGATACGCAGTATTTT	CASSLTSADTQYF
-	TRBD1	TRBV20-1	TRBJ1-2	TGCAGTGCTGCGAGCCTCATGACAGGGTTCTCCTATGGCTACACCTTC	CSAASLMTGFSYGYTF
-	TRBD1	TRBV20-1	TRBJ2-3	TGCAGTGCTAGACCCCAAGGACAGGGCCATACGCAGTATTTT	CSARPQGQGHTQYF
medium-sized	TRBD1	TRBV5-1	TRBJ1-2	TGCGCCAGCAGCCCTGGGACAGGTGGTGGCTACACCTTC	CASSPGTGGGYTF
-	TRBD1	TRBV5-1	TRBJ2-7	TGCGCCAGCCACCGGGACAGGGGAATCGACGAGCAGTACTTC	CASHRDRGIDEQYF
-	-	TRBV20-1	TRBJ1-1	TGCAGTGCTAGACCTGAAAGGGGTGAAGCTTTCTTT	CSARPERGEAFF
once	-	TRBV20-1	TRBJ2-7	TGCAGTGCGCCGAGACAGGTCGACTACGAGCAGTACTTC	CSAPRQVDYEQYF
-	-	TRBV27	TRBJ1-1	TGTGCCAGCGCCCCTCCTAGGGGGACACCGAACACTGAAGCTTTCTTT	CASAPPRGTPNTEAFF
medium-sized	TRBD1	TRBV7-2	TRBJ2-7	TGTGCCAGCAGCCACAGGGGCTACGAGCAGTACTTC	CASSHRGYEQYF
few	-	TRBV11-1	TRBJ1-1	TGTGCCAGCAGCTCCCGTTGGGGGCGTCTAGATCCGAACACTGAAGCTTTCTTT	CASSSRWGRLDPNTEAFF
few	-	TRBV6-1	TRBJ2-2	TGTGCCAAACCGGGGGGCCGCACCGGGGAGCTGTTTTTT	CAKPGGRTGELFF
-	-	TRBV6-1	TRBJ1-5	TGTGCCAGCAGGCCTGGGACCGATTATAGCAATCAGCCCCAGCATTTT	CASRPGTDYSNQPQHF
-	-	TRBV19	TRBJ2-1	TGTGCCAGTAGTATTGGGACCTCTACACGATCTAGCTCCTACAATGAGCAGTTCTTC	CASSIGTSTRSSSYNEQFF
large	TRBD1	TRBV28	TRBJ1-1	TGTGCCAGCAGTCCCGGGACAGGGGCCCTTGGCACTGAAGCTTTCTTT	CASSPGTGALGTEAFF